This entry lists 3 T cell receptor beta chains sequenced from one sample in a study of T cell responses to AZD1222 COVID-19 vaccine. Sequencing was performed with immunoSEQ multiplex PCR; in TCRdb, only in-frame clones are kept and a portion is missing. The top ten hold roughly 0.9% of the sample, which has 150,000 to 200,000 clones, 85% to 95% seen once. This sample comprised peripheral blood, obtained on day 0 of AZD1222 vaccination. Receptor source: an adult in good health.

This rearrangement joins TRBV7-8 to TRBJ1-3; 11 nucleotides agree with TRBD1. Looked up from germline, CDR1 is SGHVS and CDR2 is FQNEAQ. The V gene end was trimmed by 5 bases and the J gene end by 4 bases; junction bases not matched to a gene: 4. CDR3 length: 15 amino acids. The CDR3 sequence: CASSQRTGGGNTIYF. CDR3 nucleotide sequence: TGTGCCAGCAGCCAAAGGACAGGGGGCGGAAACACCATATATTTT.

In this sample, this clone turned up once. This sequence joins TRBV11-3 and TRBJ2-1; D is uncertain. Germline assignment: CDR1 SGHNT and CDR2 YENEEA. The V gene lost 2 bases and the J gene lost 6 bases, with 8 bases spanning the gap. The CDR3 is made up of 13 amino acids. This chain's CDR3 is CASSLQLLNEQFF. In DNA form, the CDR3 reads TGTGCCAGCAGCTTACAACTACTCAATGAGCAGTTCTTC.

The rearrangement uses TRBV6-5 and TRBJ2-5, with TRBD1 identical over 7 bases. Unmatched junction bases numbered 5, after V lost 6 bases and J lost 4 bases. There are 13 residues in the CDR3. The germline CDR1 and CDR2 sequences are MNHEY and SVGAGI. This chain's CDR3 is CASSTTGTETQYF. The CDR3 DNA reads TGTGCCAGCAGCACGACAGGGACAGAGACCCAGTACTTC.